Below are 19 T cell receptor beta chains sequenced from a single sample in a study of tumor and adjacent non-tumor tissue in lung cancer (dated by TCRdb to 2016 to 2019). Library method: multiplex PCR. The sequencer was an Illumina HiSeq 2500. TCRbeta libraries were built by three rounds of nested PCR using primers (Table S4), following protocols modified from ARM-PCR. The public reads were run again by TCRdb, first through fastp at Q25 and then through MiXCR, and only productive beta chains were kept. A single entry per CDR3 protein holds the most common genes and DNA from its merged rows. The table for this sample lists roughly 90,000 distinct CDR3 sequences; around 76% of them were counted only once. Roughly a fifth of the sample is held by the ten biggest clonotypes. Bulk unsorted tissue served as the source for RNA extraction, and RNA quality was assessed using a NanoDrop ND-1000 and an Agilent 2100. For the normal lung samples, distant non-tumor tissue was collected more than 3 cm away from the tumor edge.

The sequenced sample was distant non-tumor lung tissue. These receptor sequences come from a woman in her 50s with non-small cell lung cancer.

About this clonotype: Germline and junction disagree at one end, which may indicate a read error. This chain joins TRBV11-1 and TRBJ2-5; possible D gene TRBD1, 6 bases. The CDR3 is made up of 14 amino acids. Germline V gene lookup returns CDR1 SGHAT and CDR2 FQDESV (reference sequence). CDR3 sequence (DNA): TGTGCCAACAGCCCGGGACACGGCATAGAGACCCAGTACTTC. Translating it yields CANSPGHGIETQYF.

This chain joins TRBV6-6 and TRBJ1-6; D gene uncertain. CDR1 is MNHNY, CDR2 SVGAGI, per germline (reference sequence). This CDR3 has 16 residues. The V end lost 2 bases, the J end lost 11 bases, and 19 bases lay between the germline ends. CDR3 coding DNA: TGTGCCAGCAGTTACCCCACCGAGCCCGTTGGGACACCCCTCCACTTT. It yields the protein CASSYPTEPVGTPLHF.

This chain uses TRBV6-5 with TRBJ2-7, with 8 bases identical to TRBD1. The CDR3 spans 15 residues. V dropped 7 bases and J dropped 7; count of bases not matched to a gene: 15. The germline V gene has CDR1 MNHEY and CDR2 SVGAGI. CDR3 residues: CASIALGRGRGEQYF. The CDR3, as DNA: TGTGCCAGCATCGCACTCGGCAGGGGGCGAGGAGAGCAGTACTTC.

The DNA for the CDR3 is TGCGCCAGCAGCCGAGATGGGCAGGGCACAGATACGCAGTATTTT. It yields the protein CASSRDGQGTDTQYF. The chain recombines TRBV4-1 with TRBJ2-3; D unresolved. V lost 4 bases and J lost 1, with 12 bases in between. Germline loops: CDR1 MGHRA, CDR2 YSYEKL. This CDR3 region has 15 residues.

Remarks on this clonotype: This may stem from a read error, because a much larger clone lies one nucleotide away. The J gene is TRBJ2-5, the V gene TRBV20-1, with a weak D call TRBD1 (5 bases). The last part of the DNA fits TRBJ2-1 better; the J call may be wrong. The CDR3 is 14 residues long. Germline CDR1 reads DFQATT; CDR2 reads SNEGSKA (reference sequence). DNA for the CDR3: TGCAGTGCTAGACCAGACAGAGACCAAGAGACCCAGTTCTTC. Residues: CSARPDRDQETQFF.

A note on this clonotype: A much larger clone lies a single base off, so this may be a read error. V gene TRBV6-1 combines with J gene TRBJ2-3; D gene uncertain. Germline CDR1 reads MNHNS; CDR2 reads SASEGT. The CDR3 is 13 amino acids. CDR3: CTSSEWSADTQYF. CDR3 in DNA: TGTACCAGCAGTGAATGGAGTGCAGATACGCAGTATTTT.

A remark on this clonotype: At one end, the junction sequence differs from germline, possibly due to a read error. V and J are TRBV29-1 and TRBJ2-7; TRBD2 matches 10 bases. CDR3 length equals 14 residues. Germline V gene sequence: CDR1 SQVTM, CDR2 ANQGSEA. This CDR3 reads CSFISGRAIHGQYF. The CDR3 nucleotides are TGCAGCTTCATCAGCGGGAGGGCAATCCACGGACAGTATTTC.

The rearrangement joins TRBV24-1 to TRBJ2-5; 7 positions agree with TRBD2. Germline assignment: CDR1 KGHDR and CDR2 SFDVKD. This CDR3 has 15 residues. Trimming removed 10 bases from V and 2 bases from J; junction bases left unmatched: 12. The CDR3 region is CATNGRAAAQETQYF. The CDR3 nucleotides read TGTGCCACGAATGGGAGGGCAGCGGCACAAGAGACCCAGTACTTC.

Comment on this clonotype: A much larger clone sits a single nucleotide away, making a read error possible. The CDR3 DNA is TGTGCCAGCACCCCCCCCCTAGGATTTGGGGAGATCCAGTACTTC. This codes for CASTPPLGFGEIQYF. The J gene is TRBJ2-5, the V gene TRBV28, with TRBD2 as a possible D gene (5 bases). This CDR3 has 15 residues. CDR1 is MDHEN, CDR2 SYDVKM, per germline.

This clonotype was seen repeatedly, ten times or more. The J gene is TRBJ1-2, the V gene TRBV12-3 or TRBV12-4; 7 bases line up with TRBD1. V lost 2 bases and J lost 13; bases outside the gene matches: 16. CDR3 length: 15 amino acids. The CDR3 sequence: CASSLRSGTDLLRTF. The CDR3 DNA reads as TGTGCCAGCAGTTTAAGGTCCGGGACAGATCTATTACGCACCTTC.

This clonotype has a handful of counts. The chain employs TRBV6-2 or TRBV6-3 and TRBJ1-2, with unresolved D. Germline CDR1 MNHEY, CDR2 SVGEGT. This CDR3 spans 15 amino acids. Trimming took 8 bases from V and 6 from J, leaving 22 bases between them. CDR3: CASSVSRGYADGYTF. The DNA for the CDR3 is TGTGCCAGCTCAGTTTCAAGAGGGTATGCCGATGGCTACACCTTC.

This chain joins TRBV29-1 and TRBJ1-1, with D perhaps TRBD1 (6 bases). Trimming cost V 6 bases and J 3 bases, with 14 bases left between them. Germline values: CDR1 SQVTM, CDR2 ANQGSEA. The CDR3 is 13 amino acids. As DNA, the CDR3 is TGCAGCGTCGAGGATACAGGGTACACTGAAGCTTTCTTT. Residues: CSVEDTGYTEAFF.

The sample holds a few counts of this clonotype. The gene calls are TRBV20-1 and TRBJ1-3; 8 nucleotides match TRBD1. The junction had 12 bases not matched to a gene; V was cut back by 4 bases and J by 4 bases. The CDR3 covers 16 residues. Per germline, CDR1 DFQATT and CDR2 SNEGSKA (reference sequence). The CDR3 loop is CSATPGAGGGGNTIYF. The CDR3 bases are TGCAGTGCTACCCCCGGGGCAGGGGGCGGCGGAAACACCATATATTTT.

This clonotype has just a few counts. A much larger clone differs by one base, so this may be a read error. V gene TRBV20-1 combines with J gene TRBJ2-7; D gene ambiguous. CDR3 size: 11 residues. Germline lookup yields CDR1 DFQATT and CDR2 SNEGSKA (reference sequence). The CDR3 nucleotides are TGCAGTGCTAGGGGGTTCTACGAGCGGTACTTC. As protein: CSARGFYERYF.

Only a few counts were recorded for this clonotype. This may be a read error, as it is one base from a much larger clone. Here the CDR3 omits its conserved ending phenylalanine or tryptophan, so a read error is the likely source. The V call is TRBV5-1, the J call TRBJ2-7; 7 nucleotides match TRBD2. CDR3 length: 15 amino acids. The J segment lost 2 bases and the V segment lost 4 bases, leaving 9 bases of the junction unmatched. Germline V gives CDR1 SGHRS, CDR2 YFSETQ. CDR3: CASSLASGLTYEQYL. The CDR3 DNA reads as TGCGCCAGCAGCCTGGCTAGCGGACTTACCTACGAGCAGTACCTC.

This clonotype was seen at least ten times. The chain carries TRBV29-1 and TRBJ2-7, with D uncertain. Looked up from germline, CDR1 is SQVTM and CDR2 is ANQGSEA. Trimming left V 6 bases short and J 1 base short, with 10 bases between. The CDR3 runs 12 residues. Here the CDR3 DNA reads TGCAGCGTCCAGCGTGGGTCCTACGAGCAGTACTTC. Translation: CSVQRGSYEQYF.

A word on this clonotype: Relative to the germline gene, one junction end is altered; a read error may explain this. This rearrangement joins TRBV30 to TRBJ2-2, with TRBD1 as a possible D gene (5 bases). Germline V gene sequence: CDR1 GTSNPN, CDR2 SVGIG (reference sequence). The CDR3 has 13 amino acids. CDR3 protein: CAWRHRTADGLFF. DNA of the CDR3: TGTGCCTGGAGGCACAGGACCGCCGATGGGCTGTTTTTC.

Turning to this clonotype: Compared with germline, one end of the junction differs, possibly owing to a read error. The chain couples TRBV29-1 to TRBJ2-1; possible D gene TRBD2, 6 bases. This CDR3 is built from 17 residues. Germline CDR1 SQVTM, CDR2 ANQGSEA. CDR3 protein: CNVEGLGGVTSYNEQFF. CDR3 DNA: TGCAACGTTGAAGGGTTAGGCGGGGTAACCTCCTACAATGAGCAATTCTTC.

V gene TRBV11-2 combines with J gene TRBJ2-7, with 13 bases matching TRBD2. This CDR3 has 14 amino acids. Germline CDR1 and CDR2: SGHAT and FQNNGV. Losses at the gene ends were 5 bases for V and 3 bases for J; bases not matched to a gene: 1. The CDR3 DNA reads as TGTGCCAGCAGCCGACTAGCGGGGGGCTACGAGCAGTACTTC. Translating it yields CASSRLAGGYEQYF.